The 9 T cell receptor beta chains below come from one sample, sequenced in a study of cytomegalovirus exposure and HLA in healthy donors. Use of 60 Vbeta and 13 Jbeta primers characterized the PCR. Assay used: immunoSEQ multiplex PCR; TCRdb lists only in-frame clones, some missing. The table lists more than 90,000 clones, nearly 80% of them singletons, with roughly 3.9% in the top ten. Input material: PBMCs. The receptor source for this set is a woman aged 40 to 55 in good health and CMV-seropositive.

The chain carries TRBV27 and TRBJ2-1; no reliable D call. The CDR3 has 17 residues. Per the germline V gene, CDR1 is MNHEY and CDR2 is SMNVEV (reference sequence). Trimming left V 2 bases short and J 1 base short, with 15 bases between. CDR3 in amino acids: CASSLPPNPLSYNEQFF. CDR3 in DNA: TGTGCCAGCAGTTTACCACCTAACCCACTTTCCTACAATGAGCAGTTCTTC.

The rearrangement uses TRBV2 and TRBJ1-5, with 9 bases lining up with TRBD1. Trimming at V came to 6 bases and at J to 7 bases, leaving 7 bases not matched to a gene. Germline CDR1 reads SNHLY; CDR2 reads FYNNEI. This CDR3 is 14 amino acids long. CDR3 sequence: CASREQGAVQPQHF. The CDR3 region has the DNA TGTGCCAGCAGGGAACAGGGGGCGGTCCAGCCCCAGCATTTT.

CDR3 protein: CASSRPLRPTGPNYEQYF. The CDR3 coding sequence is TGTGCCAGCAGTCGACCCCTGAGGCCGACAGGGCCCAACTACGAGCAGTACTTC. The chain carries TRBV28 and TRBJ2-7; 7 bases are a match to TRBD1. With 5 bases clipped from V and 3 bases from J, the junction kept 19 bases outside the gene matches. This CDR3 is 18 amino acids long. Germline V gene lookup returns CDR1 MDHEN and CDR2 SYDVKM.

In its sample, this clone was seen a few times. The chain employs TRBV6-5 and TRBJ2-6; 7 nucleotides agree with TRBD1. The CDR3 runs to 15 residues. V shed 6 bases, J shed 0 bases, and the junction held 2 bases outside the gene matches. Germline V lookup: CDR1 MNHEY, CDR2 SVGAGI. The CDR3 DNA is TGTGCCAGCAGCAACAGGGGCTCTGGGGCCAACGTCCTGACTTTC. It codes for CASSNRGSGANVLTF.

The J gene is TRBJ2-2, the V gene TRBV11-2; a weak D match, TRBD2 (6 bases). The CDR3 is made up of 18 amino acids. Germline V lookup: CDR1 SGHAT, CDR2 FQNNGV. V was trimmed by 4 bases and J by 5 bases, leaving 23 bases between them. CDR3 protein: CASSSLGLRGPPTGELFF. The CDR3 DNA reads TGTGCCAGCAGCTCCCTGGGACTGAGGGGCCCTCCTACCGGGGAGCTGTTTTTT.

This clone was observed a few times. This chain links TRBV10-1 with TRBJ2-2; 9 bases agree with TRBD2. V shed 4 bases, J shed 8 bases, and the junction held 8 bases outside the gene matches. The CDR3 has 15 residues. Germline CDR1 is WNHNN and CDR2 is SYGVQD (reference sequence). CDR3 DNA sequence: TGCGCCAGCAGTGGGGCGGGAGGGCCCGCAGGGGAGCTGTTTTTT. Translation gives CASSGAGGPAGELFF.

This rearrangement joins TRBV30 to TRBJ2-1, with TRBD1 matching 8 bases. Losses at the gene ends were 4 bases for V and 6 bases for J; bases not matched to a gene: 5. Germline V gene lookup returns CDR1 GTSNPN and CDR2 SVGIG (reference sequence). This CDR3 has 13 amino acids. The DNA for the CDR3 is TGTGCCTGGACCCAGGGGGCGCGCAATGAGCAGTTCTTC. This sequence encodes CAWTQGARNEQFF.

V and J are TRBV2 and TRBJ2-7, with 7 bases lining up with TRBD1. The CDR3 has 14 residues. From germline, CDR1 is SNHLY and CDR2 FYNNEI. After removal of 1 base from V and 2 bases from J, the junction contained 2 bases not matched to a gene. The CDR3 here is CASSEVDRAYEQYF. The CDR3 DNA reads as TGTGCCAGCAGTGAAGTCGACAGGGCCTACGAGCAGTACTTC.

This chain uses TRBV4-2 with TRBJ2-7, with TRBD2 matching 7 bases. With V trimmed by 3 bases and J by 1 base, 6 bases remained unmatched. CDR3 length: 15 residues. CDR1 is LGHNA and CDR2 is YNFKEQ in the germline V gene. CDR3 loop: CASSQGGEASYEQYF. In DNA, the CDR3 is TGTGCCAGCAGCCAGGGAGGGGAAGCTTCCTACGAGCAGTACTTC.